This record looks at one T cell receptor beta chain sequence and its context. This clonotype came up many times. It has no known antigen specificity. The input lacks base qualities; no much larger clone sits a single base away. The germline V gene (reference sequence) gives CDR1 as SEHNR and CDR2 as FQNEAQ. Trimming takes 5 bases from V and 8 bases from J, and the germline ends sit 18 bases apart. The CDR3, from cysteine to phenylalanine, totals 14 residues. Just CDR3 DNA is preserved here, 42 bases in frame from base 1. The library was obtained by PCR. The sequencer was a NextSeq 500. Bulk TCR libraries were generated as previously described, with the TCR primers listed in Table S5 used. The Qiagen AllPrep DNA/RNA kit was used to purify total RNA. Before analysis, reads from multiple sequencing runs of one library were combined. The authors' pipeline ran thus. Reads were retained only if the reads had an exact TCR constant sequence, and the retained reads were trimmed to 150 nt and grouped according to their 12-nt molecular barcodes. Within each barcode group, reads were sub-clustered at a 15% Levenshtein threshold, and quality-weighted consensus sequences were built per RNA molecule. Non-functional sequences were removed, as were lower-count sequences one edit away from another. Based on a fit of two negative binomial distributions, barcode sub-clusters having less than 20% of the maximum read count were discarded. TCRdb reanalyzed the raw reads on its own, using fastp at Q25 for trimming and MiXCR for clone calling, and kept in-frame beta chains. For every CDR3 protein sequence, its rows merge into one entry that carries the most common genes and DNA. Here the V and J calls rest on TCRdb's processing, not on the authors' analysis. The sample contains about 510,000 distinct CDR3 sequences, about 26% of them found a single time. The ten largest clones take up under 0.85% of the sample.

This specimen comes from a study of molecular identifiers for immune sequencing clone quantification (dated by TCRdb to the late 2010s). The study in broad terms: In a replicate experiment, RNA from around 20,000 or 100,000 naive CD8 T cells was split into five aliquots, four of which were sequenced. This methods study benchmarked molecular-identifier clustering-based TCR repertoire sequencing (MIDCIRS) and TCR RNA copy counting, using CD8 T cells to do so. What the authors observed across the whole study: In CMV-specific effector cells, clones with more than 20 RNA copies accounted for over 97% of molecules, whereas in naive cells such clones accounted for under 1%. Even against a background of 850,000 to 1,000,000 naive CD8 T cells, spiked-in Jurkat TCR RNA amounting to a single cell's worth was reported to be detectable. Identical TCR molecules sharing a barcode could cause highly expanded clone sizes to be underestimated. Approximately 3.1 recovered TCR RNA copies per cell were obtained by modeling, versus around 9.8 by digital PCR, implying a capture efficiency of 25% to 35%. When barcode sub-clustering was omitted, TCR diversity was inflated by chimeric consensus sequences, with chimeras reaching as high as 47%. The naive libraries included spiked-in Jurkat TCR RNA (approximately 11 copies' worth), and this RNA is not part of the donor repertoire.

Libraries of naive CD8 T cells were built from around 20,000 to 1,000,000 sorted cells, with 10%, 30% or 50% of the purified RNA used. Naive CD8 T cells were FACS-sorted as CD8+CD4-CCR7+CD45RA+ on a BD FACSAria II into RLT Plus buffer. Detection sensitivity was tested by spiking Jurkat RNA equal to fewer than twelve TCR copies' worth into samples containing about 17,000-1,000,000 naive CD8 T cells. Enrichment of CD8 T cells was done with RosetteSep CD8+ T Cell Enrichment Cocktail plus Ficoll-Paque, and ACK red cell lysis came afterward. The V and J genes are TRBV7-9 and TRBJ1-1, and perhaps TRBD1 as D gene, on 5 matching bases. Sequencing used naive CD8+ T cells from blood, with Jurkat cell RNA spiked in. Explained via the paper, the cell subset or site label denotes: FACS-sorted CD8+CD4-CCR7+CD45RA+ naive T cells. The receptor was isolated from a human donor in good health. Some libraries in this study had Jurkat cell RNA spiked in. The CDR3: CASSIEGLSGEAFF. The bases read TGTGCCAGCAGCATTGAGGGGTTATCGGGAGAAGCTTTCTTT.